The clone carrying this TCR beta chain was counted only a few times. This sample was included in a study of cytomegalovirus exposure and HLA in healthy donors. The PCR used 60 Vbeta and 13 Jbeta primers. The authors' processing: Roughly 73 million unique TCR beta chains, approximately 11 million of them shared, were counted by a later analysis. Only in-frame clones appear in the TCRdb table, and some are missing; sequencing was by immunoSEQ multiplex PCR. The D gene and trimming were derived from the DNA, and the V and J assignments and clone size from that table. In the table there are 150,000 to 200,000 clones, 70% to 90% of which are singletons. The V gene's germline CDR1 is MRHNA and CDR2 SNTAGT. The V gene lost 2 bases and the J gene lost 6 bases, with 7 bases spanning the gap. The CDR3 is 13 residues long.

V and J are TRBV6-4 and TRBJ2-2; D might be TRBD2 (5 bases). The specimen was PBMCs. This clonotype originated in a woman between 18 and 29 years old in good health and CMV-seronegative. CDR3 nucleotides: TGTGCCAGCAGTGACAGGACTTCCGGGGAGCTGTTTTTT. Its translation is CASSDRTSGELFF.